A single sample is the source of the 14 T cell receptor beta chains below, sequenced in a study of T cells in Graves' hyperthyroidism and ophthalmopathy. Amplification targeted TCR beta CDR3 regions from RNA transcripts. A first-round RT-PCR of the TCR CDR3 used the HTBI primer set. TCRdb used MiXCR to reprocess the multiplex PCR reads, holding one entry per CDR3 protein. The table includes 600,000 to 850,000 distinct CDR3 sequences, under 20% detected once. The sample consisted of blood. The source of these receptors is a woman in her forties or fifties with Graves' hyperthyroidism that later progressed to Graves' ophthalmopathy.

This clonotype showed up just a few times. CDR3 loop: CASSYVDRGIETQYF. In DNA form, the CDR3 reads TGTGCCAGCAGTTACGTGGACAGGGGAATAGAGACCCAGTACTTC. The genes are TRBV6-5 and TRBJ2-5; 9 nucleotides match TRBD1. Losses at the gene ends were 2 bases for V and 4 bases for J; bases not matched to a gene: 5. This CDR3 contains 15 residues. Germline lookup yields CDR1 MNHEY and CDR2 SVGAGI.

In its sample, this clonotype was seen a few times. The rearrangement uses TRBV19 and TRBJ1-4, with 9 bases fitting TRBD1. Germline values: CDR1 LNHDA, CDR2 SQIVND (reference sequence). J gave up 7 bases and V 3 bases, and 6 bases lay outside the gene matches. There are 15 residues in the CDR3. CDR3 protein: CASSMGQGQAEKLFF. The CDR3 DNA is TGTGCCAGTAGTATGGGACAGGGCCAGGCTGAAAAACTGTTTTTT. The full variable domain, rest sourced from reference TRBV19 and TRBJ1-4, is DGGITQSPKYLFRKEGQNVTLSCEQNLNHDAMYWYRQDPGQGLRLIYYSQIVNDFQKGDIAEGYSVSREKKESFPLTVTSAQKNPTAFYLCASSMGQGQAEKLFFGSGTQLSVL.

This clonotype occurred a few times. The chain carries TRBV6-2 or TRBV6-3 and TRBJ2-2; D gene ambiguous. V gave up 4 bases and J gave up 7 bases, with 16 bases separating them. Germline V gives CDR1 MNHEY, CDR2 SVGEGT. This CDR3 comprises 15 residues. The CDR3 DNA sequence: TGTGCCAGCAGTTCCACATGGAGATGGAGCGGGGAGCTGTTTTTT. Translated, it gives CASSSTWRWSGELFF.

This clonotype was seen ten or more times. The J gene is TRBJ1-4, the V gene TRBV18; D not certain. The V gene's germline CDR1 is KGHSH and CDR2 LQKENI. The CDR3 extends over 12 amino acids. With 5 bases removed from V and 8 bases from J, the gap between germline ends came to 9 bases. The CDR3 nucleotides read TGTGCCAGCTCATTACAAGGCGAAAAACTGTTTTTT. Translating it yields CASSLQGEKLFF.

CDR3 DNA: TGTGCCTGGAGTGTACGACAGGGAGTGGGCAGCACTAATGAAAAACTGTTTTTT. This translates into CAWSVRQGVGSTNEKLFF. This chain joins TRBV30 and TRBJ1-4, with 7 bases matching TRBD1. The CDR3 loop spans 18 amino acids. Germline V gene data show CDR1 as GTSNPN and CDR2 as SVGIG (reference sequence). J gave up 2 bases and V 0 bases, and 12 bases lay outside the gene matches.

This clonotype came up a few times. The chain employs TRBV11-3 and TRBJ2-1; no definite D call. V was pared by 5 bases and J by 9 bases, with 20 bases between. The CDR3 loop spans 15 amino acids. The germline V gene has CDR1 SGHNT and CDR2 YENEEA. The CDR3 DNA reads as TGTGCCAGCAGCAGAAGAGAGTCCACCCCAAGTGAGCAGTTCTTC. It specifies CASSRRESTPSEQFF.

The genes are TRBV7-9 and TRBJ1-1; 9 nucleotides match TRBD1. Looked up from germline, CDR1 is SEHNR and CDR2 is FQNEAQ (reference sequence). This CDR3 region has 13 residues. V lost 2 bases and J lost 7; bases outside the gene matches: 2. The CDR3 spells CASSLPGQGEAFF. Written as DNA, the CDR3 is TGTGCCAGCAGCTTACCGGGACAGGGTGAAGCTTTCTTT.

This clonotype came up many times. The V gene is TRBV5-1, the J gene TRBJ1-1, with no clear D. Germline V gene data show CDR1 as SGHRS and CDR2 as YFSETQ. The V end lost 3 bases, the J end lost 1 base, and 10 bases lay between the germline ends. The CDR3 length is 14 residues. In DNA, the CDR3 is TGCGCCAGCAGCTCCCCGGGCCCGAACACTGAAGCTTTCTTT. Encoded protein: CASSSPGPNTEAFF.

Only a few counts were recorded for this clonotype. The rearrangement links TRBV29-1 to TRBJ1-2; D is unclear. The germline V gene encodes CDR1 SQVTM and CDR2 ANQGSEA. V was shortened by 2 bases and J by 7 bases, with 14 bases between the two germline ends. This CDR3 contains 13 residues. As DNA, the CDR3 is TGCAGCGTTGAACCTTTGGGGTATAGTGGCTACACCTTC. Its translation is CSVEPLGYSGYTF.

The V call is TRBV20-1, the J call TRBJ1-1; TRBD1 might be the D (5 bases). From germline, CDR1 is DFQATT and CDR2 SNEGSKA (reference sequence). CDR3 length: 14 residues. V was shortened by 3 bases and J by 0 bases, with 11 bases between the two germline ends. CDR3 residues: CSASSAGLNTEAFF. The CDR3, as DNA: TGCAGTGCTAGTTCTGCAGGGCTGAACACTGAAGCTTTCTTT.

A remark on this clonotype: The germline gene is not matched at one end of the junction; a read error may be the cause. CDR3 protein: CASSYRAAAERYF. The DNA for the CDR3 is TGTGCCAGCAGTTACAGGGCCGCGGCCGAGCGGTACTTC. This sequence joins TRBV2 and TRBJ2-7, with D possibly TRBD1 on 6 matching bases. This CDR3 region has 13 residues. CDR1 is SNHLY, CDR2 FYNNEI, per germline.

This clonotype was observed a few times. The gene calls are TRBV7-9 and TRBJ2-1; a possible D gene is TRBD1 (5 bases). Between the trimmed V and J ends, which lost 4 bases and 8 bases, there was a span of 15 bases. Germline V gene data show CDR1 as SEHNR and CDR2 as FQNEAQ (reference sequence). The CDR3 has 14 amino acids. DNA for the CDR3: TGTGCCAGCAGCTCGTTGGCAGGGTACTATGAGCAGTTCTTC. This encodes CASSSLAGYYEQFF.

This clonotype came up a few times. One end of the junction is discordant with germline, which a read error may explain. The V gene is TRBV11-2, the J gene TRBJ1-6; maybe TRBD1 (5 bases). CDR1 is SGHAT, CDR2 FQNNGV, per germline. CDR3 length: 13 amino acids. The CDR3 here is CTSSIGVNSPLHF. The CDR3 nucleotides are TGTACCAGCAGTATAGGGGTCAATTCACCCCTCCACTTT. The entire variable domain, with the rest obtained from reference TRBV11-2 and TRBJ1-6, is as follows: EAGVAQSPRYKIIEKRQSVAFWCNPISGHATLYWYQQILGQGPKLLIQFQNNGVVDDSQLPKDRFSAERLKGVDSTLKIQPAKLEDSAVYLCTSSIGVNSPLHFGNGTRLTVT.

At least ten counts were recorded for this clonotype. CDR3 amino acids: CASSLGQWGETQYF. The CDR3 nucleotides read TGTGCCAGCAGCTTGGGACAATGGGGAGAGACCCAGTACTTC. The rearrangement uses TRBV5-6 and TRBJ2-5; D gene ambiguous. CDR1 and CDR2 (germline): SGHDT, YYEEEE. This CDR3 is built from 14 residues. V dropped 0 bases and J dropped 4 bases, with 10 bases sitting between them.